These T cell receptor beta chains were read from a single sample in a study of blood T cells in healthy people across ages. TCRdb re-called the 5' RACE reads through MiXCR, storing one row per CDR3 protein. This sample has some 1.5 million distinct CDR3 sequences; roughly 28% occur once, and the top ten carry over 7%. Sequencing was carried out using blood. These TCRs come from a woman aged 25 to 39 in good health. Both conserved end residues are part of each CDR3. Fields, in order: clone size, V gene, J gene, CDR3 length, D gene, CDR3 DNA, CDR3 protein. A D gene is named only where the DNA matches it firmly. Rows give clone size only sometimes, using once, few, many, or a class for an expanded clone.

many,TRBV7-9,TRBJ1-2,19,TRBD1,TGTGCCAGCAGCTTAGTCCCTCTAAAGACAGGGGAGCGTATCTATGGCTACACCTTC,CASSLVPLKTGERIYGYTF
-,TRBV3-1,TRBJ1-5,14,-,TGTGCCAGCAGCCGTTTCCTGGACGGCAAGCCCCAGCATTTT,CASSRFLDGKPQHF
many,TRBV6-5,TRBJ1-2,13,TRBD1,TGTGCCAGCAGCCGAGACAGGGATCATGGCTACACCTTC,CASSRDRDHGYTF
-,TRBV7-2,TRBJ2-5,13,-,TGTGCCAGCAGCCAGGGCAACCAAGAGACCCAGTACTTC,CASSQGNQETQYF
many,TRBV5-1,TRBJ2-7,13,-,TGCGCCAGCAGGCTGGACAGAACCTACGAGCAGTACTTC,CASRLDRTYEQYF
-,TRBV20-1,TRBJ2-5,14,-,TGCAGTGGGAAGGCCCGCCCTGCTCTAGAGACCCAGTACTTC,CSGKARPALETQYF
-,TRBV25-1,TRBJ2-5,13,-,TGTGCCAGCAGTGAATCCACAGAGGGGACCCAGTACTTC,CASSESTEGTQYF
many,TRBV7-2,TRBJ2-1,15,-,TGTGCCAGCAGCTTTCCCCAGATCTACTACAATGAGCAGTTCTTC,CASSFPQIYYNEQFF
-,TRBV9,TRBJ2-1,16,TRBD2,TGTGCCAGCAGCGTCCTCGGGGACGGGAGGGTCGCTGAGCAGTTCTTC,CASSVLGDGRVAEQFF
-,TRBV10-3,TRBJ2-5,13,-,TGTGCCATCAGTACGGGAATCTACAATGAGCAGTACTTC,CAISTGIYNEQYF
-,TRBV7-2,TRBJ2-7,14,-,TGTGCCAGCAGCCCCCCGGCGGTTTTGTACGAGCAGTACTTC,CASSPPAVLYEQYF
many,TRBV12-3/TRBV12-4,TRBJ2-7,14,-,TGTGCCAGCAGTTTTGGCCAGAACACGTACGAGCAGTACTTC,CASSFGQNTYEQYF
many,TRBV4-3,TRBJ2-1,13,TRBD1,TGCGCCAGCAGCCAGGACAGGGAGGATGAGCAGTTCTTC,CASSQDREDEQFF
-,TRBV11-2,TRBJ2-3,15,-,TGTGCCAGCAGCTTCGTTCGGGGGCGCACAGATACGCAGTATTTT,CASSFVRGRTDTQYF
many,TRBV29-1,TRBJ2-7,13,TRBD2,TGCAGCGTTGACGGGACTAAACCTTACGAGCAGTACTTC,CSVDGTKPYEQYF
-,TRBV2,TRBJ2-7,14,-,TGTGCCAGCAGTGAAGAGAGGGAAACCTACGAGCAGTACTTC,CASSEERETYEQYF
many,TRBV11-2,TRBJ2-7,15,-,TGTGCCAGCAGCAAAATAAGGGGGGTGGCCTACGAGCAGTACTTC,CASSKIRGVAYEQYF
-,TRBV10-2,TRBJ2-3,15,TRBD2,TGCGCCAGCAGGTCCCTAGCGGGGCCCACAGATACGCAGTATTTT,CASRSLAGPTDTQYF
few,TRBV5-1,TRBJ1-2,16,TRBD1,TGCGCCAGCAGCTTGTTATCTACAGGGGACGGCTATGGCTACACCTTC,CASSLLSTGDGYGYTF
few,TRBV5-1,TRBJ2-5,14,TRBD2,TGCGCCAGCAGCTCCCCGGTAGCGGGAGAGACCCAGTACTTC,CASSSPVAGETQYF
-,TRBV28,TRBJ2-5,13,TRBD1,TGTGCCAGCAGTGGGACAGAGGGTAGAACCCAGTACTTC,CASSGTEGRTQYF
many,TRBV2,TRBJ1-2,12,-,TGTGCCAGCAGTGTCTCCCCATATGGCTACACCTTC,CASSVSPYGYTF
many,TRBV6-5,TRBJ1-4,14,-,TGTGCCAGCTCGGCCAGGACAATTAATGAAAAACTGTTTTTT,CASSARTINEKLFF
few,TRBV3-1,TRBJ1-6,15,-,TGTGCCAGCAGCCAAGTAGGGGCCCTCGGATCACCCCTCCACTTT,CASSQVGALGSPLHF
-,TRBV7-2,TRBJ1-1,15,-,TGTGCCAGCAGCTACCGGGACGGAGATGGCACTGAAGCTTTCTTT,CASSYRDGDGTEAFF
few,TRBV5-1,TRBJ2-5,17,TRBD2,TGCGCCAGCAGCTTGGCACTAGCGGGAGGGCCGGGGGAGACCCAGTACTTC,CASSLALAGGPGETQYF
many,TRBV6-2/TRBV6-3,TRBJ2-7,15,-,TGTGCCAGCAGGTACTCCGGCGGCCGGGGCTACGAGCAGTACTTC,CASRYSGGRGYEQYF